The 20 T cell receptor beta chains reported below all come from one sample, sequenced in a study of T cells in women clearing cervical HPV infection. Sequencing used immunoSEQ multiplex PCR; TCRdb keeps in-frame clones, though not all of them. The listing contains 25,000 to 30,000 clones. The sequenced sample consisted of blood buffy coat. Receptor source: a woman aged 18-70 years with a cervical HPV16 infection that either progressed to CIN3+ or cleared (not recorded which).

Concerning this clone itself: The CDR3 extends 3 residues past the end of the read, so its final part is completed from the germline J gene. This chain joins TRBV6-2 or TRBV6-3 and TRBJ2-4, with 9 bases aligning to TRBD1. The germline V gene encodes CDR1 MNHEY and CDR2 SVGEGT. This CDR3 comprises 13 residues. CDR3: CASRGTGNYGQYF. The sequenced CDR3 bases are TGTGCCAGCAGAGGGACAGGGAACTATGGT.

A note on this clone: The sequenced fragment ends 3 residues before the CDR3 boundary, so the rest is inferred from the germline J gene. V gene TRBV12-5 combines with J gene TRBJ2-3, with TRBD2 matching 7 bases. In germline, CDR1 is LGHNT, CDR2 FRNRAP. Losses at the gene ends were 10 bases for V and 5 bases for J; bases not matched to a gene: 3. The CDR3 has 11 residues. The CDR3 DNA, read in part, is TGTGCTACAGAGCGGGAAGATACG. This translates into CATEREDT. The full-length CDR3 reads as CATEREDTQYF.

Details on this clone: The read ends 3 residues early relative to the CDR3; the germline J gene fills the gap. J is TRBJ1-5 and V is TRBV7-8; 9 bases map to TRBD1. This CDR3 has 15 residues. CDR1 and CDR2 (germline): SGHVS, FQNEAQ. V was pared by 0 bases and J by 4 bases, with 1 base of the junction left unmatched. The covered CDR3 bases are TGTGCCAGCAGCTTAGCTGGGACAGGGAATCAGCCC. Translation gives CASSLAGTGNQP. The complete CDR3 reads CASSLAGTGNQPQHF.

Details on this clone: From the germline J gene comes the end of the CDR3, since the read stops 3 residues before it. This chain links TRBV6-4 with TRBJ2-5; 9 bases line up with TRBD1. The germline CDR1 and CDR2 sequences are MRHNA and SNTAGT. With 0 bases clipped from V and 5 bases from J, the junction kept 7 bases outside the gene matches. The CDR3 has 16 residues. CDR3 region: CASSDSNRDREETQYF. The CDR3 DNA, read in part, is TGTGCCAGCAGTGACTCGAACAGGGACAGGGAGGAGACC.

A remark on this clone: The read ends 3 residues shy of where the CDR3 ends; the end is completed using the germline J gene. V is TRBV20-1 and J is TRBJ2-7; TRBD2 matches 9 bases. Trimming took 3 bases from V and 1 from J; bases not matched to a gene: 4. The CDR3 length is 14 residues. The germline V gene encodes CDR1 DFQATT and CDR2 SNEGSKA (reference sequence). The CDR3 bases that were read are TGCAGTGCTAGTTCTAGCGGGGATTCCTACGAG. Its protein product is CSASSSGDSYE. The entire CDR3 protein reads CSASSSGDSYEQYF.

Remarks on this clone: The DNA ends 3 residues before the CDR3 does, and the rest of the CDR3 is filled in from the germline J gene. The chain joins TRBV11-2 to TRBJ1-4; TRBD1 is a possible D gene (6 bases). Germline CDR1 and CDR2: SGHAT and FQNNGV. Trimming stripped 2 bases from V and 7 bases from J, with 14 bases between. CDR3 length equals 15 residues. CDR3 DNA, as far as it was read: TGTGCCAGCAGCTTAAGAGGCGGAGGGGGTGAAAAA. This sequence encodes CASSLRGGGGEK. Given in full, the CDR3 is CASSLRGGGGEKLFF.

To note about this clone: Sequencing ends 3 residues short of the CDR3 end; the germline J gene provides the rest. The rearrangement joins TRBV3-1 (or the pseudogene TRBV3-2) to TRBJ2-3, with TRBD1 as a possible D gene (5 bases). The germline gives CDR1 LGHDT, CDR2 YNNKEL (reference sequence). V lost 0 bases and J 3 bases, leaving 13 bases between the germline ends. CDR3 length: 16 residues. CDR3 DNA (partial): TGTGCCAGCAGCCAAGAGTGGGCAGGGCGGACAGATACG. Its protein is CASSQEWAGRTDT. The whole CDR3 is CASSQEWAGRTDTQYF.

CDR3 DNA, as far as it was read: TGTGCCAGCAGCTCATCCCCTTCAGGTTACAATGAC. This sequence encodes CASSSSPSGYND. The entire CDR3 protein reads CASSSSPSGYNDYTF. The gene calls are TRBV7-2 and TRBJ1-2; D is ambiguous. The CDR3 end falls 3 residues outside the read, so it is completed with the germline J gene. CDR1 and CDR2 from the germline V gene are SGHTA and FQGNSA. The CDR3 runs to 15 residues.

In regard to this clone: At one boundary the junction diverges from the germline segment, which might be a read error. From the germline J gene comes the end of the CDR3, since the read stops 3 residues before it. The V call is TRBV4-2, the J call TRBJ1-5, with a tentative D call TRBD1 (5 bases). CDR3 length equals 17 residues. The germline V gene has CDR1 LGHNA and CDR2 YNFKEQ. CDR3 sequence: CASSLGQASTGDQPQHF. CDR3 DNA, as far as it was read: TGCGCCAGCAGCTTGGGGCAGGCGAGTACTGGGGATCAGCCC.

The sequenced part of the CDR3 DNA is TGTGCCAGCAGCCCTCAGCAGGGACTTTACTATGGC. Its translation is CASSPQQGLYYG. The CDR3 in full is CASSPQQGLYYGYTF. The chain recombines TRBV11-3 with TRBJ1-2; D may be TRBD1 (5 bases). The read halts 3 residues ahead of the CDR3 end, with the missing end drawn from the germline J gene. V was trimmed by 5 bases and J by 3 bases, leaving 16 bases between them. The CDR3 has 15 amino acids. The germline V gene encodes CDR1 SGHNT and CDR2 YENEEA.

As for this clone: The DNA ends 3 residues before the CDR3 does, and the rest of the CDR3 is filled in from the germline J gene. The chain has TRBV19 and TRBJ2-3; D is possibly TRBD2 (6 bases). CDR3 length: 15 amino acids. The V gene's germline CDR1 is LNHDA and CDR2 SQIVND (reference sequence). CDR3 protein: CASSMRRGGHQPQYF. The covered CDR3 bases are TGTGCCAGTAGTATGCGGAGGGGTGGTCATCAGCCG.

With regard to this clone: Read data end 3 residues before the CDR3 end; the end is taken from the germline J gene. The chain joins TRBV2 to TRBJ1-1; 9 bases are shared with TRBD1. The CDR3 extends over 18 amino acids. CDR1 is SNHLY, CDR2 FYNNEI, per germline. V shed 5 bases, J shed 1 base, and the junction held 14 bases outside the gene matches. The CDR3 sequence is CASSIHTRDRVENTEAFF. CDR3 DNA, as far as it was read: TGTGCCAGCAGTATTCACACCAGGGACAGGGTTGAGAACACTGAA.

Note on this clone: The sequence runs out 3 residues before the end of the CDR3; the remainder is reconstructed from the germline J gene. The chain is built from TRBV30 and TRBJ1-2; D not resolved. The length of the CDR3 is 14 residues. The germline V gene encodes CDR1 GTSNPN and CDR2 SVGIG (reference sequence). The CDR3 loop is CAWSVRGASGDYTF. The DNA read from the CDR3 is TGTGCCTGGAGTGTACGGGGAGCGAGCGGGGAC.

Turning to this clone: The read terminates 3 residues before the CDR3 end, so the remaining end is supplied by the germline J gene. This rearrangement joins TRBV30 to TRBJ1-2; 7 bases align to TRBD1. In germline, CDR1 is GTSNPN, CDR2 SVGIG (reference sequence). This CDR3 region has 14 residues. CDR3 DNA (partial): TGTGCCCCCTCGACAGGGTTCCCCTACAATGAC. The encoded protein is CAPSTGFPYND. The whole CDR3 sequence reads CAPSTGFPYNDYTF.

A note on this clone: The read is 3 residues too short to cover the CDR3 end, so that end is filled in from the germline J gene. This CDR3 is also generated by other DNA sequences in the sample. The chain recombines TRBV19 with TRBJ1-3, with D hard to call. The CDR3 is 14 residues long. V lost 9 bases and J 0 bases, leaving 12 bases between the germline ends. Germline lookup yields CDR1 LNHDA and CDR2 SQIVND (reference sequence). The CDR3 spells CASRVEASGNTIYF. The sequenced part of the CDR3 DNA is TGTGCCAGCCGGGTGGAAGCCTCTGGAAACACC.

A word on this clone: The read ends 3 residues shy of where the CDR3 ends; the end is completed using the germline J gene. The same CDR3 can be traced to other DNA sequences in this sample. The chain is built from TRBV5-1 and TRBJ1-2, with no clear D. This CDR3 region has 14 residues. CDR1 is SGHRS, CDR2 YFSETQ, per germline. V lost 0 bases and J lost 3, with 9 bases in between. The CDR3 is CASSLGREDYGYTF. The part of the CDR3 DNA that was read is TGCGCCAGCAGCTTGGGGCGGGAAGACTATGGC.

On this clone: The CDR3 end lies 3 residues beyond the end of the read and is filled in from the germline J gene. This chain uses TRBV5-1 with TRBJ2-3; D is uncertain. CDR1 and CDR2 from the germline V gene are SGHRS and YFSETQ. This CDR3 is 14 amino acids long. The CDR3 DNA, read in part, is TGCGCCAGCAGCTTACAATACATCCAAGAGACG. Protein sequence: CASSLQYIQET. The entire CDR3 protein reads CASSLQYIQETQYF.

About this clone: The CDR3 end lies 3 residues beyond the end of the read and is filled in from the germline J gene. The chain combines TRBV20-1 with TRBJ2-2; 7 bases are shared with TRBD1. The CDR3 totals 13 residues. CDR1 is DFQATT, CDR2 SNEGSKA, per germline (reference sequence). CDR3: CSALTGYNSPLFF. CDR3 bases read: TGCAGTGCTCTGACAGGGTATAATTCACCG.

The CDR3 reads CSARRIGRGTASTDTQYF. The sequenced CDR3 bases are TGCAGTGCTAGACGAATCGGAAGGGGGACAGCTAGCACAGATACG. The genes are TRBV20-1 and TRBJ2-3; TRBD1 aligns across 7 bases. The read ends 3 residues shy of where the CDR3 ends; the end is completed using the germline J gene. Germline loops: CDR1 DFQATT, CDR2 SNEGSKA (reference sequence). CDR3 length: 18 amino acids. Trimming took 2 bases from V and 0 from J; bases not matched to a gene: 14.

The part of the CDR3 DNA that was read is TGCGCCAGCAGCTTCCTCGGACAGGGAGGGGAGACG. Translated: CASSFLGQGGET. The entire CDR3 sequence reads CASSFLGQGGETQYF. The chain joins TRBV5-1 to TRBJ2-3; D might be TRBD1 (8 bases). The read halts 3 residues ahead of the CDR3 end, with the missing end drawn from the germline J gene. This CDR3 has 15 amino acids. The germline V gene encodes CDR1 SGHRS and CDR2 YFSETQ.